The clone carrying this TCR beta chain appeared once. What it binds is unknown. This specimen comes from a study of T cell responses to AZD1222 COVID-19 vaccine. Study-level points and caveats: Donor demographics were predominantly white British with a female majority; clonal diversity may be underestimated. Spike as a whole was targeted by vaccine-associated CD4 TCRs, dominant at 160-218 and 743-854. Only 5 or 6 individuals given AZD1222 were seropositive at baseline. Among spike-specific TCRs, nearly half reportedly target unmutated variant regions.

Some clones are missing from TCRdb's copy, which holds only in-frame ones; the method was immunoSEQ multiplex PCR. The sample holds 100,000 to 110,000 clones, about 93% seen once. The sequenced sample was peripheral blood, obtained on day 0 of AZD1222 vaccination. This clonotype originated in an adult in good health.

The CDR3 loop is CASSLDRNSPLHF. The CDR3 nucleotides read TGCGCCAGCAGCTTGGATCGAAATTCACCCCTCCACTTT. The chain has TRBV5-1 and TRBJ1-6; no reliable D call. This CDR3 region has 13 residues. With 0 bases removed from V and 7 bases from J, the gap between germline ends came to 5 bases. Germline V gene lookup returns CDR1 SGHRS and CDR2 YFSETQ.